Below are 17 T cell receptor beta chains sequenced from a single sample in a study of T cells in Graves' hyperthyroidism and ophthalmopathy. Regions amplified from RNA transcripts were the TCR beta CDR3 regions. TCR CDR3 regions were first amplified by RT-PCR with HTBI primers. TCRdb independently ran MiXCR on the multiplex PCR reads; one entry per CDR3 protein. The sample includes fewer than 250,000 distinct CDR3 sequences, roughly 15% seen only once; the top ten take 28%. Sequenced: blood. These receptors came from a woman aged 18-29 years with Graves' ophthalmopathy.

The sample holds many counts of this clonotype. At one end, the junction sequence differs from germline, possibly due to a read error. The chain carries TRBV2 and TRBJ2-1, with TRBD1 identical over 8 bases. Germline V lookup: CDR1 SNHLY, CDR2 FYNNEI. The CDR3 has 16 residues. The CDR3 loop is CASSEVQGAPYNEQFF. The CDR3 coding sequence is TGTGCCAGCAGCGAAGTGCAGGGGGCCCCCTACAATGAGCAGTTCTTC.

This clonotype was detected ten times or more. The chain links TRBV28 to TRBJ1-4; TRBD1 is a possible D gene (6 bases). This CDR3 comprises 17 residues. Trimming stripped 6 bases from V and 7 bases from J, with 24 bases between. The germline V gene encodes CDR1 MDHEN and CDR2 SYDVKM. This CDR3 reads CASSVGGAGAEGEKLFF. The CDR3 coding sequence is TGTGCCAGCAGCGTAGGCGGCGCGGGGGCCGAAGGTGAAAAACTGTTTTTT.

The chain joins TRBV19 to TRBJ2-3; 12 bases agree with TRBD2. CDR1 is LNHDA, CDR2 SQIVND, per germline (reference sequence). This CDR3 region has 17 residues. V shed 3 bases, J shed 6 bases, and the junction held 10 bases outside the gene matches. DNA of the CDR3: TGTGCCAGTAGTATTTGGACTAGCGGGACCCGGGCGGATACGCAGTATTTT. This sequence encodes CASSIWTSGTRADTQYF.

This clonotype appeared a few times. It may be a read error: a sequence one base away is much more abundant. The gene calls are TRBV3-1 and TRBJ2-3, with 11 bases that match TRBD2. The CDR3 runs to 17 residues. Germline loops: CDR1 LGHDT, CDR2 YNNKEL (reference sequence). The CDR3 here is CAGSTQGTSGRLDTQYF. CDR3 sequence (DNA): TGTGCCGGCAGCACACAGGGAACTAGCGGGAGACTAGATACGCAGTATTTT.

CDR3 loop: CASGGIEFSGNTIYF. The CDR3 coding sequence is TGCGCCAGCGGGGGGATAGAGTTCTCTGGAAACACCATATATTTT. The chain employs TRBV4-1 and TRBJ1-3, with D possibly TRBD1 on 5 matching bases. The germline V gene has CDR1 MGHRA and CDR2 YSYEKL. The CDR3 runs to 15 residues. Trimming took 8 bases from V and 0 from J, leaving 14 bases between them.

The chain has TRBV9 and TRBJ2-5; possible D gene TRBD2, 5 bases. CDR3 size: 15 residues. Looked up from germline, CDR1 is SGDLS and CDR2 is YYNGEE. Deletions cut 0 bases from V and 5 bases from J, with 14 bases between. CDR3 sequence (DNA): TGTGCCAGCAGCGTAGATACCCGGGGAGAGGAGACCCAGTACTTC. The encoded protein is CASSVDTRGEETQYF.

This clonotype was counted many times. The genes are TRBV5-4 and TRBJ2-4; unclear D gene. The CDR3 has 15 residues. The V and J ends lost 0 bases and 8 bases respectively, with 15 bases between them. CDR1 and CDR2 (germline): SGHNT, YYREEE (reference sequence). CDR3 residues: CASSLVGRAADIQYF. In nucleotides, the CDR3 is TGTGCCAGCAGCTTGGTGGGTAGGGCGGCGGACATTCAGTACTTC. The full variable domain, its missing parts supplied by reference TRBV5-4 and TRBJ2-4, is ETGVTQSPTHLIKTRGQQVTLRCSSQSGHNTVSWYQQALGQGPQFIFQYYREEENGRGNFPPRFSGLQFPNYSSELNVNALELDDSALYLCASSLVGRAADIQYFGAGTRLSVL.

This clonotype was recorded many times. The chain joins TRBV27 to TRBJ2-7; D could derive from TRBD1 or TRBD2 (5 bases each). Per the germline V gene, CDR1 is MNHEY and CDR2 is SMNVEV (reference sequence). V was pared by 8 bases and J by 2 bases, with 19 bases between. CDR3 length: 15 residues. The chain's CDR3 is CASRQTGTVTYEQYF. In nucleotides, the CDR3 is TGTGCCAGCCGACAGACCGGGACGGTAACCTACGAGCAGTACTTC.

This clonotype was recorded at least ten times. The chain has TRBV28 and TRBJ2-3; unclear D gene. V lost 3 bases, J lost 6 bases, and 7 bases lay in between. Germline lookup yields CDR1 MDHEN and CDR2 SYDVKM. This CDR3 has 12 amino acids. The CDR3 coding sequence is TGTGCCAGCAGTTTGTTCTTCGATACGCAGTATTTT. This translates into CASSLFFDTQYF.

Many counts were recorded for this clonotype. CDR3 nucleotide sequence: TGTGCCAGCAGCTTGATAAGGGCTGAAGCTTTCTTT. Residues: CASSLIRAEAFF. This chain joins TRBV5-8 and TRBJ1-1; D is undetermined. Germline V lookup: CDR1 SGHTS, CDR2 YDEGEE. CDR3 length: 12 residues. V gave up 1 base and J gave up 6 bases, with 7 bases separating them.

The sample holds many counts of this clonotype. The chain employs TRBV28 and TRBJ1-2; no firm D call. Germline assignment: CDR1 MDHEN and CDR2 SYDVKM. CDR3 size: 11 residues. V was cut by 8 bases and J by 1 base, with 5 bases left in between. The DNA for the CDR3 is TGTGCCAGCGCGGATAACTATGGCTACACCTTC. Translating gives CASADNYGYTF.

This clonotype came up many times. The V call is TRBV6-2 or TRBV6-3, the J call TRBJ1-5; D might be TRBD1 (6 bases). There are 17 residues in the CDR3. V was trimmed by 7 bases and J by 3 bases, leaving 22 bases between them. The germline CDR1 and CDR2 sequences are MNHEY and SVGEGT. The CDR3 coding sequence is TGTGCCAGCAATGGGGGCCGCCTCACCCTGAACAATCAGCCCCAGCATTTT. This encodes CASNGGRLTLNNQPQHF.

In this sample, this clonotype turned up many times. The gene calls are TRBV5-6 and TRBJ2-1; 7 bases fit TRBD1. The ends lost 2 bases at V and 4 bases at J; junction bases unmatched: 6. Germline V gene sequence: CDR1 SGHDT, CDR2 YYEEEE. This CDR3 has 15 residues. CDR3 residues: CASSFFTGEYNEQFF. CDR3 bases: TGTGCCAGCAGCTTTTTCACAGGGGAATACAATGAGCAGTTCTTC.

In the case of this clonotype: Its ends do not fully match the called genes, so a read error is possible. The chain combines TRBV24-1 with TRBJ1-2; D is uncertain. The length of the CDR3 is 12 residues. Germline V gene lookup returns CDR1 KGHDR and CDR2 SFDVKD. The CDR3 region is CATGDSHYGYTF. Here the CDR3 DNA reads TGTGCCACCGGTGATTCTCACTATGGCTACACCTTC.

This clonotype was found many times. V and J are TRBV7-2 and TRBJ2-7; 12 bases are a match to TRBD2. Germline assignment: CDR1 SGHTA and CDR2 FQGNSA. Trimming cost V 6 bases and J 5 bases; bases outside gene matches: 5. This CDR3 is 14 amino acids long. CDR3 amino acids: CASSPSGRAHEQYF. CDR3 DNA sequence: TGTGCCAGCAGTCCTAGCGGGAGGGCCCACGAGCAGTACTTC.

This clonotype was detected many times. The chain combines TRBV6-1 with TRBJ1-3, with TRBD1 as a possible D gene (5 bases). Looked up from germline, CDR1 is MNHNS and CDR2 is SASEGT. The V end was cut by 5 bases, the J end by 15 bases, with 26 bases between. The CDR3 has 15 residues. The CDR3 region has the DNA TGTGCCAGCAGTCCTACTATCGCCCCTTCTCATGGGGCATATTTT. Its protein is CASSPTIAPSHGAYF.

This clonotype was counted ten times or more. The chain joins TRBV19 to TRBJ2-1; a possible D gene is TRBD1 (6 bases). Germline V lookup: CDR1 LNHDA, CDR2 SQIVND (reference sequence). V was clipped by 4 bases and J by 3 bases, with 13 bases between them. The CDR3 contains 15 residues. CDR3 sequence reads: CASSTTSGHYNEQFF. DNA for the CDR3: TGTGCCAGTAGTACAACGTCGGGACACTACAATGAGCAGTTCTTC.